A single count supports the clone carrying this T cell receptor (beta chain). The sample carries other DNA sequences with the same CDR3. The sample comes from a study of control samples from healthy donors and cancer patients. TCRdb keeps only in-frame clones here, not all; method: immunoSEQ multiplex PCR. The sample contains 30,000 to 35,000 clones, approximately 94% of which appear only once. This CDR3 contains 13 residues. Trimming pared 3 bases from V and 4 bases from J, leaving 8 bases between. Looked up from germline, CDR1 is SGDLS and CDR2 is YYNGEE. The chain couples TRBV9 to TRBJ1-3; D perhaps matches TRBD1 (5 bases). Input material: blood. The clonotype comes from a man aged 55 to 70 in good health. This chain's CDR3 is CASSGGYGNTIYF. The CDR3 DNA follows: TGTGCCAGCAGCGGGGGCTACGGAAACACCATATATTTT.